This record concerns one TCR beta chain sequence. Its antigen is still unknown. The V gene lost 7 bases and the J gene lost 0 bases, with 9 bases spanning the gap. This CDR3 comprises 14 residues. Germline V CDR1 and CDR2: MNHEY, SVGAGI. The time point: week 23, last vaccination. One vaccine dose held 300 ug of mutant IDH1 20-mer peptide and came with topical imiquimod. Repertoires were generated with immunoSEQ multiplex PCR, while TCRdb's copy carries only in-frame clones and drops some. This sample has tens of thousands of clones; roughly 80% occur once, and the top ten carry roughly 6%. This specimen belongs to a study of a mutant IDH1 vaccine in newly diagnosed glioma.

This rearrangement joins TRBV6-5 to TRBJ1-4, with D unresolved. The source of this sequence is a man in his forties with glioma. The input for sequencing was PBMCs, taken from a glioma patient whose treatment included an IDH1 peptide vaccine. This CDR3 reads CASTISATNEKLFF. DNA of the CDR3: TGTGCCAGCACCATCAGTGCAACTAATGAAAAACTGTTTTTT.